A single sample is the source of the 10 T cell receptor beta chains below, sequenced in a study of cytomegalovirus exposure and HLA in healthy donors. The PCR contained 60 Vbeta and 13 Jbeta primers. Profiling relied on immunoSEQ multiplex PCR, and the TCRdb table lists in-frame clones only, not all of them. The sample has more than 55,000 clones, approximately 80% seen once. Sequenced input: PBMCs. The receptors derive from a human donor in good health.

The rearrangement uses TRBV5-1 and TRBJ2-5, with 9 nucleotides matching TRBD1. The end of the DNA is better explained by TRBJ2-7, so the J call may be wrong. The length of the CDR3 is 14 residues. Germline assignment: CDR1 SGHRS and CDR2 YFSETQ. CDR3 residues: CASTDPGQGDEQYF. Here the CDR3 DNA reads TGCGCCAGCACCGACCCGGGACAGGGCGACGAGCAGTACTTC.

The rearrangement links TRBV7-2 to TRBJ1-6, with D uncertain. This CDR3 region has 14 residues. V was cut by 6 bases and J by 7 bases, with 13 bases left in between. The germline V gene encodes CDR1 SGHTA and CDR2 FQGNSA. CDR3 in amino acids: CASRTRILNSPLHF. In nucleotides, the CDR3 is TGTGCCAGCAGGACAAGGATTTTGAATTCACCCCTCCACTTT.

V is TRBV7-2 and J is TRBJ2-7, with 8 positions matching TRBD1. Germline values: CDR1 SGHTA, CDR2 FQGNSA. With V trimmed by 3 bases and J by 1 base, 5 bases remained unmatched. This CDR3 has 15 amino acids. The CDR3 coding sequence is TGTGCCAGCAGCTTTTCCGGGACAGGTTCCTACGAGCAGTACTTC. This gives the protein CASSFSGTGSYEQYF.

The V gene is TRBV6-1, the J gene TRBJ1-2; 7 bases match TRBD1. Germline trimming cut 1 base from V and 0 bases from J; bases unmatched to any gene: 5. Germline V CDR1 and CDR2: MNHNS, SASEGT. There are 16 residues in the CDR3. CDR3 sequence: CASSEEGAAPNYGYTF. CDR3 coding DNA: TGTGCCAGCAGTGAAGAGGGGGCAGCCCCTAACTATGGCTACACCTTC.

The V call is TRBV6-6, the J call TRBJ1-2; maybe TRBD1 (6 bases). The CDR3 contains 13 residues. V shed 5 bases and J shed 0 bases, with 7 bases lying between them. The germline CDR1 and CDR2 sequences are MNHNY and SVGAGI (reference sequence). The CDR3 nucleotides are TGTGCCAGCAGTGGACAGACTAACTATGGCTACACCTTC. Protein sequence: CASSGQTNYGYTF.

The chain employs TRBV9 and TRBJ2-5; 8 nucleotides agree with TRBD1. The germline V gene has CDR1 SGDLS and CDR2 YYNGEE. V lost 1 base to trimming and J lost 4 bases; unmatched junction nucleotides: 0. This CDR3 has 13 amino acids. The CDR3 is CASSVQGAETQYF. The CDR3 nucleotides are TGTGCCAGCAGCGTACAGGGGGCAGAGACCCAGTACTTC.

This rearrangement joins TRBV28 to TRBJ2-7, with TRBD1 matching over 11 bases. The CDR3 runs to 16 residues. V was clipped by 4 bases and J by 7 bases; unmatched bases: 12. Germline assignment: CDR1 MDHEN and CDR2 SYDVKM. The CDR3 loop is CASSSIGTGGWGEQYF. The CDR3 DNA follows: TGTGCCAGCAGTTCTATTGGGACAGGGGGATGGGGAGAGCAGTACTTC.

This clone was observed a single time. In DNA form, the CDR3 reads TGTGCCAGCAGCCCCTTAGCGGGTTCCTACAATGAGCAGTTCTTC. It codes for CASSPLAGSYNEQFF. The genes are TRBV14 and TRBJ2-1, with 7 bases that match TRBD2. CDR3 length equals 15 residues. CDR1 is SGHDN, CDR2 FVKESK, per germline. V lost 4 bases to trimming and J lost 1 base; unmatched junction nucleotides: 4.

This clone was seen a single time. The V and J genes are TRBV6-5 and TRBJ1-3, with TRBD1 matching 7 bases. CDR1 is MNHEY, CDR2 SVGAGI, per germline. The J segment lost 4 bases and the V segment lost 8 bases, leaving 11 bases of the junction unmatched. This CDR3 is built from 15 residues. The CDR3 DNA is TGTGCCAGCCGCAACGATAGGACAGGCGGAAACACCATATATTTT. It specifies CASRNDRTGGNTIYF.

The chain combines TRBV5-1 with TRBJ2-2; a weak D match, TRBD2 (7 bases). The germline V gene encodes CDR1 SGHRS and CDR2 YFSETQ. The CDR3 consists of 15 residues. V lost 0 bases and J 5 bases, leaving 11 bases between the germline ends. In nucleotides, the CDR3 is TGCGCCAGCAGCTTGGAGGGGGGGCGAACCGGGGAGCTGTTTTTT. It is translated as CASSLEGGRTGELFF.